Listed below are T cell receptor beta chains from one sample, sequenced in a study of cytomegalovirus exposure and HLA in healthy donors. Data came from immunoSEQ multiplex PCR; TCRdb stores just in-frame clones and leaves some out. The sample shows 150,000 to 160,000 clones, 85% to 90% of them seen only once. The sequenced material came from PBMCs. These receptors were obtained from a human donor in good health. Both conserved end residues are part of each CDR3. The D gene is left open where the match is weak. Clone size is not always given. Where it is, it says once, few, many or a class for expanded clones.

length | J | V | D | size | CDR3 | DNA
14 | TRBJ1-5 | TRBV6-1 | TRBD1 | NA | CASSGQGGSQPQHF | TGTGCCAGCAGTGGACAGGGGGGCTCCCAGCCCCAGCATTTT
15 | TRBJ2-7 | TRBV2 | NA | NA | CASSGSATGPYEQYF | TGTGCCAGCAGTGGGTCAGCGACAGGACCCTACGAGCAGTACTTC
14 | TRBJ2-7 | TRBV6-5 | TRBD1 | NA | CASSYQGQIYEQYF | TGTGCCAGCAGTTACCAGGGACAGATCTACGAGCAGTACTTC
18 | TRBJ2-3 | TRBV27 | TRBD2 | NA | CASSLLAGVGPSTDTQYF | TGTGCCAGCAGTTTACTGGCGGGGGTGGGCCCTAGCACAGATACGCAGTATTTT
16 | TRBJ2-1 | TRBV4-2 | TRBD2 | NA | CASSQDGTSGYNEQFF | TGTGCCAGCAGCCAAGATGGGACTAGCGGGTACAATGAGCAGTTCTTC
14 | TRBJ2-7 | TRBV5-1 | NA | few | CASSSLGVSYEQYF | TGCGCCAGCAGCTCCTTAGGGGTGTCCTACGAGCAGTACTTC
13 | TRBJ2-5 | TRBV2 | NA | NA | CAAPLANQETQYF | TGTGCCGCCCCCCTAGCGAACCAAGAGACCCAGTACTTC
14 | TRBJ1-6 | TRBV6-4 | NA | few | CASSDSGGISPLHF | TGTGCCAGCAGTGACTCGGGGGGGATCTCACCCCTCCACTTT
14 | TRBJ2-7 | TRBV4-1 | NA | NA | CASSQAAGTYEQYF | TGCGCCAGCAGCCAAGCGGCAGGGACCTACGAGCAGTACTTC
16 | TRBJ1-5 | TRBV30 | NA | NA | CAWSVRRTVSNQPQHF | TGTGCCTGGAGTGTACGCCGGACAGTTAGCAATCAGCCCCAGCATTTT
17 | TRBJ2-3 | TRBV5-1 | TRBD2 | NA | CASSLGASGRATDTQYF | TGCGCCAGCAGCTTGGGTGCTAGCGGGAGGGCCACAGATACGCAGTATTTT
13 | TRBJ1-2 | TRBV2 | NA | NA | CASTLEVNYGYTF | TGTGCCAGCACTTTAGAGGTTAACTATGGCTACACCTTC
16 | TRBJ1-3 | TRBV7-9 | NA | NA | CASSFGRTTSGNTIYF | TGTGCCAGCAGCTTTGGGAGGACCACCTCTGGAAACACCATATATTTT
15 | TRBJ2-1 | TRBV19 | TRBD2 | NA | CASSPGLAAYNEQFF | TGTGCCAGTAGTCCTGGACTAGCGGCCTACAATGAGCAGTTCTTC
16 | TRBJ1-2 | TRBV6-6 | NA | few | CASSSEGPVYSYGYTF | TGTGCCAGCAGTTCCGAGGGTCCTGTCTATAGCTATGGCTACACCTTC
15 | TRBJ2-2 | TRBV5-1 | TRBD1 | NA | CASSFGGTDTGELFF | TGCGCCAGCAGCTTTGGTGGGACAGATACCGGGGAGCTGTTTTTT
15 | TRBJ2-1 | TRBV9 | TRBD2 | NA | CASSVDSGGYNEQFF | TGTGCCAGCAGCGTAGATAGCGGGGGTTACAATGAGCAGTTCTTC
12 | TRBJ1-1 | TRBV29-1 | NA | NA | CSVVGDNTEAFF | TGCAGCGTTGTGGGAGATAACACTGAAGCTTTCTTT
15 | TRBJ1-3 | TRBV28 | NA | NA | CASSSRGPSGNTIYF | TGTGCCAGCAGTTCTCGAGGCCCCTCTGGAAACACCATATATTTT
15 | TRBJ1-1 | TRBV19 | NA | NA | CASSMGTTGTTRAFF | TGTGCCAGTAGTATGGGGACGACAGGAACTACCCGAGCTTTCTTT
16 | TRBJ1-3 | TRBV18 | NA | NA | CASSQLGTMSGNTIYF | TGTGCCAGCTCACAACTCGGGACAATGTCTGGAAACACCATATATTTT
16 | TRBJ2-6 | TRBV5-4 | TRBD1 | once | CASSSPRGSGANVLTF | TGTGCCAGCAGCAGCCCCAGGGGGTCTGGGGCCAACGTCCTGACTTTC
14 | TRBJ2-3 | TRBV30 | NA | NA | CAWSRAIGADTQYF | TGTGCCTGGAGTAGGGCCATCGGGGCAGATACGCAGTATTTT
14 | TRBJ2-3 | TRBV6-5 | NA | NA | CASSSSPTGDTQYF | TGTGCCAGCAGCTCTAGCCCCACGGGGGATACGCAGTATTTT
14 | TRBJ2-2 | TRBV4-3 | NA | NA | CASSQVESLGELFF | TGCGCCAGCAGCCAAGTCGAGAGTCTCGGGGAGCTGTTTTTT
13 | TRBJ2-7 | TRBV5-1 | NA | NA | CASSLNSYYEQYF | TGCGCCAGCAGCTTGAACAGCTACTACGAGCAGTACTTC
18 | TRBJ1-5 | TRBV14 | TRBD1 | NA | CASSQDEGGQEGGQPQHF | TGTGCCAGCAGCCAAGATGAGGGGGGACAGGAGGGAGGTCAGCCCCAGCATTTT
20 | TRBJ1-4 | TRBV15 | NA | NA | CATSAESPTLGLGPREKLFF | TGTGCCACCAGCGCTGAGTCACCTACCCTCGGACTGGGTCCAAGGGAAAAACTGTTTTTT
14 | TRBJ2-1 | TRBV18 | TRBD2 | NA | CASSQAGGRGEQFF | TGTGCCAGCTCACAGGCGGGAGGGAGAGGTGAGCAGTTCTTC
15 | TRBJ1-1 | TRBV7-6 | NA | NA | CASSPRSMMNTEAFF | TGTGCCAGCAGCCCGAGAAGTATGATGAACACTGAAGCTTTCTTT
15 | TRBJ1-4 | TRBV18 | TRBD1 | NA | CASSPRTGEGEKLFF | TGTGCCAGCTCACCGAGGACAGGGGAGGGTGAAAAACTGTTTTTT
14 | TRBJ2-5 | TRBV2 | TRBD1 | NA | CASTRQGTQETQYF | TGTGCCAGCACAAGACAGGGAACCCAAGAGACCCAGTACTTC
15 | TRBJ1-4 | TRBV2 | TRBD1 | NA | CASREGGTVNEKLFF | TGTGCCAGCAGGGAAGGAGGGACAGTGAATGAAAAACTGTTTTTT
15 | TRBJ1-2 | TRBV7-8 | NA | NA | CASSSLGRGQEGYTF | TGTGCCAGCAGCTCCCTTGGCAGGGGCCAGGAAGGCTACACCTTC
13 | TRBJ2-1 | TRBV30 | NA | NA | CACSGSSYNEQFF | TGTGCCTGTAGCGGTAGCTCCTACAATGAGCAGTTCTTC
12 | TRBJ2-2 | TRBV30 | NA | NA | CAWSSSAGGLFF | TGTGCCTGGAGTTCCTCGGCGGGCGGGCTGTTTTTT
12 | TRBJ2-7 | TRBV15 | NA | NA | CATSREGDKQYF | TGTGCCACCAGCAGAGAGGGAGACAAGCAGTACTTC
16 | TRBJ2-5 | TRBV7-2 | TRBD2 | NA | CASSPLGGGALETQYF | TGTGCCAGCAGCCCACTGGGCGGGGGGGCACTAGAGACCCAGTACTTC
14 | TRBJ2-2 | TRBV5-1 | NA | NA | CASRDYANTGELFF | TGCGCCAGCAGGGACTACGCGAACACCGGGGAGCTGTTTTTT
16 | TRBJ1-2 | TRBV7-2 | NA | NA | CASSRTAGASLYGYTF | TGTGCCAGCAGCCGGACGGCAGGGGCTTCCCTCTATGGCTACACCTTC
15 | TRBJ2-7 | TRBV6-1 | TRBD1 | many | CASSEGQAVPYEQYF | TGTGCCAGCAGTGAGGGACAGGCAGTTCCCTACGAGCAGTACTTC
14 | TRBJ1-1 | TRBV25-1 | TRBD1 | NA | CASRSRDSYTEAFF | TGTGCCAGCAGATCGAGGGACAGCTACACTGAAGCTTTCTTT
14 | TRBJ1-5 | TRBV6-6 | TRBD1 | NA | CASSYTGVGQPQHF | TGTGCCAGCAGTTACACAGGGGTCGGCCAGCCCCAGCATTTT
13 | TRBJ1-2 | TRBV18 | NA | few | CASSSRAGDGYTF | TGTGCCAGCTCATCGAGAGCAGGGGATGGCTACACCTTC
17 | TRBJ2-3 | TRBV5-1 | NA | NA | CASSLLGHDGGTDTQYF | TGCGCCAGCAGCTTGTTGGGGCACGATGGGGGCACAGATACGCAGTATTTT
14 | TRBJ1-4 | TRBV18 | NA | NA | CASSPAGNGEKLFF | TGTGCCAGCTCACCCGCAGGGAATGGTGAAAAACTGTTTTTT
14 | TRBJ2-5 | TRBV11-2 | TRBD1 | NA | CASSFGQGAETQYF | TGTGCCAGCAGCTTCGGACAGGGGGCAGAGACCCAGTACTTC
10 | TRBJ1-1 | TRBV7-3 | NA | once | CATQNTEAFF | TGTGCCACCCAGAACACTGAAGCTTTCTTT
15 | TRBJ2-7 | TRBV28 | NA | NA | CASRGAGIVTYEQYF | TGTGCCAGCAGGGGGGCAGGGATTGTGACCTACGAGCAGTACTTC
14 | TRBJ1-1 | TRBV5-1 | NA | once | CASREDSLNTEAFF | TGCGCCAGCAGGGAGGACAGCCTGAACACTGAAGCTTTCTTT
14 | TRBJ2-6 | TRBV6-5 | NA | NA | CASRRDSGANVLTF | TGTGCCAGCAGGCGGGACTCTGGGGCCAACGTCCTGACTTTC
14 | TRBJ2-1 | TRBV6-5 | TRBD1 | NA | CASSYPGQPTEQFF | TGTGCCAGCAGTTACCCGGGACAGCCTACTGAGCAGTTCTTC